The 30 T cell receptor beta chains below all came from one sample that was sequenced in a study of T-cell reconstitution after alpha-beta-depleted transplantation in children. Researchers prepared the TCRbeta library using unique molecular identifiers, the study reports. TCRdb processed the PCR reads anew with MiXCR; each CDR3 protein has one entry. The sample lists around 17,000 distinct CDR3 sequences; around 5% were seen once. This specimen consisted of PBMCs, obtained before TCRalphabeta/CD19-depleted stem cell transplant. These receptors were taken from a boy aged 5-17 years with acute lymphoblastic leukemia, due to receive a stem cell transplant.

There are many counts of this clonotype. The V call is TRBV7-9, the J call TRBJ1-4; D gene unclear. Trimming took 2 bases from V and 8 from J, leaving 3 bases between them. Germline V gene lookup returns CDR1 SEHNR and CDR2 FQNEAQ (reference sequence). CDR3 size: 11 residues. CDR3 coding DNA: TGTGCCAGCAGCTTAAGGGAAAAACTGTTTTTT. Residues: CASSLREKLFF.

In this sample, this clonotype is medium-sized (0.01 to 0.1%). The chain combines TRBV7-6 with TRBJ1-5, with D perhaps TRBD1 (5 bases). Trimming left V 2 bases short and J 0 bases short, with 8 bases between. The CDR3 extends over 15 amino acids. Germline V lookup: CDR1 SGHVS, CDR2 FNYEAQ. CDR3 protein: CASSLLGGSNQPQHF. In nucleotides, the CDR3 is TGTGCCAGCAGCTTACTTGGGGGTAGCAATCAGCCCCAGCATTTT.

This clonotype was detected many times. The chain employs TRBV28 and TRBJ1-2; 9 bases map to TRBD1. Per germline, CDR1 MDHEN and CDR2 SYDVKM. The V gene end was trimmed by 5 bases and the J gene end by 2 bases; junction bases not matched to a gene: 6. This CDR3 spans 15 amino acids. This CDR3 is CASSDGTGFNYGYTF. DNA for the CDR3: TGTGCCAGCAGTGACGGGACAGGGTTCAACTATGGCTACACCTTC.

This clonotype was seen ten or more times. This chain uses TRBV6-5 with TRBJ2-7; D is perhaps TRBD2 (5 bases). The V gene lost 3 bases and the J gene lost 1 base, with 13 bases spanning the gap. This CDR3 is built from 15 residues. The V gene's germline CDR1 is MNHEY and CDR2 SVGAGI. CDR3 residues: CASSYGTRGSYEQYF. CDR3 coding DNA: TGTGCCAGCAGTTATGGCACCCGGGGTTCCTACGAGCAGTACTTC.

In this sample, this clonotype turned up many times. V and J are TRBV5-4 and TRBJ2-7; weak D call: TRBD2 (5 bases). Germline V gene sequence: CDR1 SGHNT, CDR2 YYREEE (reference sequence). This CDR3 comprises 14 residues. The ends were cut back, 0 bases at V and 2 bases at J, with 9 bases in the middle. The CDR3 is CASSLGAGTYEQYF. CDR3 DNA sequence: TGTGCCAGCAGCTTGGGGGCGGGTACCTACGAGCAGTACTTC. Complete variable domain (other parts from reference TRBV5-4 and TRBJ2-7): ETGVTQSPTHLIKTRGQQVTLRCSSQSGHNTVSWYQQALGQGPQFIFQYYREEENGRGNFPPRFSGLQFPNYSSELNVNALELDDSALYLCASSLGAGTYEQYFGPGTRLTVT.

In this sample, this clonotype turned up many times. V and J are TRBV28 and TRBJ2-2, with 11 bases lining up with TRBD1. Germline CDR1 MDHEN, CDR2 SYDVKM. V lost 8 bases and J lost 6; bases outside the gene matches: 2. There are 13 residues in the CDR3. CDR3 bases: TGTGCCAGCCGGGACAGGGGGTCCGGGGAGCTGTTTTTT. As protein: CASRDRGSGELFF.

This clonotype was seen only a few times. The chain has TRBV19 and TRBJ1-5, with D uncertain. The germline V and J ends were trimmed by 6 bases and 6 bases, with 12 bases remaining between them. This CDR3 has 13 amino acids. Germline V gene lookup returns CDR1 LNHDA and CDR2 SQIVND (reference sequence). As DNA, the CDR3 is TGTGCCAGTAGGGACCCGGCGGGTCAGCCCCAGCATTTT. Translated: CASRDPAGQPQHF. Using reference TRBV19 and TRBJ1-5 for the parts outside the CDR3, the full variable domain is DGGITQSPKYLFRKEGQNVTLSCEQNLNHDAMYWYRQDPGQGLRLIYYSQIVNDFQKGDIAEGYSVSREKKESFPLTVTSAQKNPTAFYLCASRDPAGQPQHFGDGTRLSIL.

This clonotype was recorded many times. The rearrangement joins TRBV7-2 to TRBJ2-2; 7 bases fit TRBD1. Trimming removed 6 bases from V and 3 bases from J; junction bases left unmatched: 4. CDR3 length equals 14 residues. Germline lookup yields CDR1 SGHTA and CDR2 FQGNSA. This chain's CDR3 is CASRPTGDTGELFF. CDR3 DNA: TGTGCCAGCAGGCCCACAGGGGACACCGGGGAGCTGTTTTTT. The entire variable domain, with the rest obtained from reference TRBV7-2 and TRBJ2-2, is as follows: GAGVSQSPSNKVTEKGKDVELRCDPISGHTALYWYRQSLGQGLEFLIYFQGNSAPDKSGLPSDRFSAERTGGSVSTLTIQRTQQEDSAVYLCASRPTGDTGELFFGEGSRLTVL.

There are many counts of this clonotype. The chain has TRBV3-1 and TRBJ1-5; D is undetermined. The CDR3 is made up of 17 amino acids. V was clipped by 1 base and J by 5 bases, with 18 bases between them. In germline, CDR1 is LGHDT, CDR2 YNNKEL (reference sequence). CDR3 DNA sequence: TGTGCCAGCAGCCAAGCTACAGAGCGTAGGGAAGATCAGCCCCAGCATTTT. It yields the protein CASSQATERREDQPQHF.

This clonotype has a count of ten or more. V is TRBV18 and J is TRBJ1-2; D not resolved. Germline CDR1 KGHSH, CDR2 LQKENI. Deletions cut 1 base from V and 4 bases from J, with 10 bases between. The CDR3 loop spans 14 amino acids. The DNA of the CDR3 is TGTGCCAGCTCACCACGGGGTTTGAGCTATGGCTACACCTTC. Protein product: CASSPRGLSYGYTF. Combining the CDR3 with reference TRBV18 and TRBJ1-2 gives the whole variable domain NAGVMQNPRHLVRRRGQEARLRCSPMKGHSHVYWYRQLPEEGLKFMVYLQKENIIDESGMPKERFSAEFPKEGPSILRIQQVVRGDSAAYFCASSPRGLSYGYTFGSGTRLTVV.

This clonotype showed up many times. This chain uses TRBV4-1 with TRBJ2-1, with D possibly matching TRBD2 (7 bases). This CDR3 comprises 13 residues. Germline CDR1 and CDR2: MGHRA and YSYEKL. Trimming took 4 bases from V and 11 from J, leaving 15 bases between them. The CDR3 DNA sequence: TGCGCCAGCAGCCCCCTGGGGGGGACACAGCAGTTCTTC. Amino acids: CASSPLGGTQQFF.

This clonotype was found many times. The rearrangement links TRBV6-2 or TRBV6-3 to TRBJ2-3; 13 positions agree with TRBD2. V shed 6 bases and J 4 bases; nucleotides not matched to a gene: 4. Looked up from germline, CDR1 is MNHEY and CDR2 is SVGEGT. The CDR3 is made up of 15 amino acids. The CDR3 bases are TGTGCCAGCAGCTCCGGACTAGCGGGAGCAGATACGCAGTATTTT. This gives the protein CASSSGLAGADTQYF.

This clonotype was counted many times. This chain links TRBV7-2 with TRBJ2-7, with 7 positions matching TRBD2. Looked up from germline, CDR1 is SGHTA and CDR2 is FQGNSA. This CDR3 is 13 amino acids long. The junction had 6 bases not matched to a gene; V was cut back by 5 bases and J by 5 bases. The CDR3 bases are TGTGCCAGCAGCCCTAGCGGCCCCCACGAGCAGTACTTC. Translation: CASSPSGPHEQYF.

At least ten counts were recorded for this clonotype. V and J are TRBV28 and TRBJ2-2; 11 positions match TRBD1. Trimming took 6 bases from V and 4 from J; bases not matched to a gene: 10. The CDR3 spans 17 residues. Per the germline V gene, CDR1 is MDHEN and CDR2 is SYDVKM. The CDR3, as DNA: TGTGCCAGCAGAACCCGAACGGGGACAGGGGGCACCGGGGAGCTGTTTTTT. This translates into CASRTRTGTGGTGELFF.

This clonotype was picked up many times. The genes are TRBV28 and TRBJ1-1, with TRBD1 as a possible D gene (6 bases). The CDR3 length is 14 residues. Deletions cut 6 bases from V and 1 base from J, with 12 bases between. Germline loops: CDR1 MDHEN, CDR2 SYDVKM. The CDR3, as DNA: TGTGCCAGCAGGAAACAGGGCCCGAACACTGAAGCTTTCTTT. Translating it yields CASRKQGPNTEAFF.

In its sample, this clonotype is medium-sized. The chain links TRBV2 to TRBJ2-7; unclear D gene. The V end lost 7 bases, the J end lost 3 bases, and 7 bases lay between the germline ends. The CDR3 has 11 amino acids. CDR1 and CDR2 (germline): SNHLY, FYNNEI. In nucleotides, the CDR3 is TGTGCCAGCATTAAGTACTACGAGCAGTACTTC. It is translated as CASIKYYEQYF. Drawing the rest from reference TRBV2 and TRBJ2-7, the complete variable domain is EPEVTQTPSHQVTQMGQEVILRCVPISNHLYFYWYRQILGQKVEFLVSFYNNEISEKSEIFDDQFSVERPDGSNFTLKIRSTKLEDSAMYFCASIKYYEQYFGPGTRLTVT.

This clonotype was found many times. The V call is TRBV28, the J call TRBJ2-1; 8 bases fit TRBD1. CDR3 size: 16 residues. V lost 5 bases, J lost 2 bases, and 8 bases stayed unmatched. CDR1 is MDHEN and CDR2 is SYDVKM in the germline V gene. The CDR3 is CASSHYTGGAYNEQFF. For the CDR3, the DNA is TGTGCCAGCAGTCACTATACAGGGGGTGCCTACAATGAGCAGTTCTTC.

By its share, this clonotype is medium-sized. The V and J genes are TRBV3-1 and TRBJ2-1; 7 bases line up with TRBD2. The ends lost 4 bases at V and 8 bases at J; junction bases unmatched: 8. CDR1 LGHDT and CDR2 YNNKEL come from the germline V gene (reference sequence). The CDR3 consists of 14 residues. The CDR3 protein is CASSRLAERDEQFF. CDR3 DNA sequence: TGTGCCAGCAGCCGGCTAGCGGAGAGGGATGAGCAGTTCTTC.

There are many counts of this clonotype. The chain uses TRBV11-2 and TRBJ2-4; D is unclear. The germline gives CDR1 SGHAT, CDR2 FQNNGV. The V end lost 5 bases, the J end lost 2 bases, and 13 bases lay between the germline ends. CDR3 size: 15 residues. Here the CDR3 reads CASSPFHGPKNIQYF. The CDR3 DNA follows: TGTGCCAGCAGCCCTTTCCATGGTCCCAAAAACATTCAGTACTTC.

This clonotype is categorized as medium-sized (0.01 to 0.1%). This sequence joins TRBV12-3 or TRBV12-4 and TRBJ2-1; maybe TRBD2 (5 bases). This CDR3 has 16 residues. Trimming took 3 bases from V and 0 from J, leaving 12 bases between them. CDR3 sequence (DNA): TGTGCCAGCAGTTTTTTTGAGGGAGCCTCCTACAATGAGCAGTTCTTC. It encodes CASSFFEGASYNEQFF.

In its sample, this clonotype was seen many times. This chain links TRBV4-3 with TRBJ2-2, with TRBD2 identical over 14 bases. Germline CDR1 reads LGHNA; CDR2 reads YSLEER. V lost 4 bases and J lost 7; bases outside the gene matches: 11. CDR3 size: 18 residues. The CDR3 loop is CASSPKGTSGSYSGELFF. The CDR3 DNA reads as TGCGCCAGCAGCCCCAAAGGGACTAGCGGGAGTTATAGCGGGGAGCTGTTTTTT.

This clonotype was seen at least ten times. V is TRBV7-8 and J is TRBJ2-2; D is ambiguous. This CDR3 has 15 residues. The V and J ends lost 3 bases and 1 base respectively, with 9 bases between them. Germline V gene lookup returns CDR1 SGHVS and CDR2 FQNEAQ. CDR3 protein: CASSLARRNTGELFF. The DNA for the CDR3 is TGTGCCAGCAGCTTGGCCAGAAGGAACACCGGGGAGCTGTTTTTT.

This clonotype was observed many times. This chain joins TRBV28 and TRBJ2-7; D is undetermined. V lost 5 bases to trimming and J lost 1 base, with 3 bases between them. Germline loops: CDR1 MDHEN, CDR2 SYDVKM. CDR3 length equals 11 residues. CDR3 sequence: CASSQSYEQYF. Written as DNA, the CDR3 is TGTGCCAGCAGTCAGTCCTACGAGCAGTACTTC.

This clonotype is categorized as medium-sized. The rearrangement joins TRBV12-3 or TRBV12-4 to TRBJ2-3; tentative D call: TRBD2 (6 bases). V was pared by 11 bases and J by 1 base, with 13 bases between. This CDR3 has 13 amino acids. CDR3 protein: CAGGFGGTDTQYF. In nucleotides, the CDR3 is TGTGCCGGGGGGTTTGGGGGCACAGATACGCAGTATTTT.

At least ten counts were recorded for this clonotype. The chain uses TRBV6-1 and TRBJ2-1; the D is unclear. Deletions cut 2 bases from V and 9 bases from J, with 8 bases between. This CDR3 region has 12 residues. The germline V gene encodes CDR1 MNHNS and CDR2 SASEGT. Here the CDR3 DNA reads TGTGCCAGCAGTGAAATGGTGGTTGAGCAGTTCTTC. Protein: CASSEMVVEQFF.

There are many counts of this clonotype. The rearrangement joins TRBV4-3 to TRBJ1-5; D may be TRBD1 (6 bases). V was trimmed by 4 bases and J by 2 bases, leaving 15 bases between them. This CDR3 region has 16 residues. Germline V gene sequence: CDR1 LGHNA, CDR2 YSLEER. CDR3 protein: CASSPRTGSGNQPQHF. The DNA for the CDR3 is TGCGCCAGCAGCCCACGAACAGGGTCGGGCAATCAGCCCCAGCATTTT.

This chain joins TRBV20-1 and TRBJ2-2; TRBD2 might be the D (7 bases). V lost 0 bases, J lost 5 bases, and 13 bases lay in between. This CDR3 has 15 residues. Germline CDR1 reads DFQATT; CDR2 reads SNEGSKA (reference sequence). In DNA, the CDR3 is TGCAGTGCTAGAGATGTGGCGGGGGCGACCGGGGAGCTGTTTTTT. This encodes CSARDVAGATGELFF.

This clonotype was found many times. The chain is built from TRBV24-1 and TRBJ1-4; D gene uncertain. Between the trimmed V and J ends, which lost 3 bases and 3 bases, there was a span of 10 bases. Per germline, CDR1 KGHDR and CDR2 SFDVKD. The CDR3 is 15 residues long. The CDR3 DNA is TGTGCCACCAGTGATCCCCGGTCTGCTAATGAAAAACTGTTTTTT. Translated: CATSDPRSANEKLFF.

This clonotype was observed many times. The V and J genes are TRBV4-2 and TRBJ2-1, with TRBD2 matching over 8 bases. V lost 0 bases, J lost 4 bases, and 8 bases stayed unmatched. In germline, CDR1 is LGHNA, CDR2 YNFKEQ. There are 17 residues in the CDR3. The CDR3 DNA reads TGTGCCAGCAGCCAAGATCAGGACGGGAGGGTATACAATGAGCAGTTCTTC. This codes for CASSQDQDGRVYNEQFF.

This clonotype was observed at least ten times. The chain joins TRBV20-1 to TRBJ2-1; maybe TRBD1 (6 bases). V was pared by 6 bases and J by 1 base, with 13 bases between. CDR1 and CDR2 (germline): DFQATT, SNEGSKA (reference sequence). CDR3 length: 14 residues. The CDR3, as DNA: TGCAGTGCAGCTGACAGGAATTCCTACAATGAGCAGTTCTTC. It is translated as CSAADRNSYNEQFF.